This T cell receptor (beta chain) was captured in a study of patients and donors after allogeneic stem cell transplantation. A single record per CDR3 protein comes from TCRdb applying MiXCR to the RT-PCR reads. The sample records about 200,000 distinct CDR3 sequences, more than 35% being singletons. CDR3 length: 19 residues. Germline values: CDR1 MDHEN, CDR2 SYDVKM. V was cut by 3 bases and J by 1 base, with 22 bases left in between. This sequence joins TRBV28 and TRBJ1-5, with D maybe TRBD1 (6 bases). This sequence was found in a human donor who was either an allogeneic HSCT recipient or a stem cell or donor lymphocyte infusion donor (not recorded which). It is not recorded whose cells these are; they may come from a transplant donor. The sample taken for sequencing was blood, either unsorted or a sorted T cell fraction (not recorded which). DNA of the CDR3: TGTGCCAGCAGTTTGGTTTTTTCGCCGGGGGCGAGGAGCAATCAGCCCCAGCATTTT. It is translated as CASSLVFSPGARSNQPQHF.